This T cell receptor (beta chain) stems from a study of shared clonotypes between healthy human individuals. The data were produced by immunoSEQ multiplex PCR, yet TCRdb's version contains in-frame clones alone and is incomplete. The sample consists of 2 million to 2.5 million clones, just under 95% of them appearing once. CDR1 is SGHRS and CDR2 is YFSETQ in the germline V gene. V dropped 0 bases and J dropped 4 bases, with 10 bases sitting between them. The CDR3 runs 15 residues. This clone was found once. The gene calls are TRBV5-1 and TRBJ2-2; TRBD2 might be the D (6 bases). The sequence came from a man younger than 35 in good health. Some clones in this sample may be carry-over from other donors' samples. The sample was naive CD4+ T cells from PBMCs. Subset given: CD45RA+ positively selected. Here the CDR3 DNA reads TGCGCCAGCAGCTTGGAGCGGGCTCGCACCGGGGAGCTGTTTTTT. Protein: CASSLERARTGELFF. The full variable domain, rest sourced from reference TRBV5-1 and TRBJ2-2, is KAGVTQTPRYLIKTRGQQVTLSCSPISGHRSVSWYQQTPGQGLQFLFEYFSETQRNKGNFPGRFSGRQFSNSRSEMNVSTLELGDSALYLCASSLERARTGELFFGEGSRLTVL.